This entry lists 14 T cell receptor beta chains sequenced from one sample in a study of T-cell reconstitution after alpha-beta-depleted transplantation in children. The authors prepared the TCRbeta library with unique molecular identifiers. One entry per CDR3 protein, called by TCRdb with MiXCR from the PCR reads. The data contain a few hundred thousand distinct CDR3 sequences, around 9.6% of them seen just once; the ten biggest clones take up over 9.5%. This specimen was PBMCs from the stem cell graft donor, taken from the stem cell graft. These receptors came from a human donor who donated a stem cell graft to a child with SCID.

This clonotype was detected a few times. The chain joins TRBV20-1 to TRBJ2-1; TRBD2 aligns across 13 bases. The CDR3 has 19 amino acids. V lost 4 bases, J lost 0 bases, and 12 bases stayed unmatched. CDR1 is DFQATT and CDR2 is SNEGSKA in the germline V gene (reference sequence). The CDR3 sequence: CSAMRTSGGATGSYNEQFF. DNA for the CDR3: TGCAGTGCTATGCGGACTAGCGGGGGAGCAACGGGCTCCTACAATGAGCAGTTCTTC.

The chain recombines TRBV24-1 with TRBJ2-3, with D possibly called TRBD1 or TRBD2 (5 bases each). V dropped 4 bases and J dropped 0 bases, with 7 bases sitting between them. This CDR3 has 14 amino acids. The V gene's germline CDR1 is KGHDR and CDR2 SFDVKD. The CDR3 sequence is CATSDRDSTDTQYF. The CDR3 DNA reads TGTGCCACCAGTGACCGGGACAGCACAGATACGCAGTATTTT.

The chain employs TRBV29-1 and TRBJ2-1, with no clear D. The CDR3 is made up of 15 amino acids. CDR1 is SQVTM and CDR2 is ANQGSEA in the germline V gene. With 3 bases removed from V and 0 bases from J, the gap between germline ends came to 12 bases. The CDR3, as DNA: TGCAGCGTTGATCCCCAGCCAAGCTCCTACAATGAGCAGTTCTTC. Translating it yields CSVDPQPSSYNEQFF.

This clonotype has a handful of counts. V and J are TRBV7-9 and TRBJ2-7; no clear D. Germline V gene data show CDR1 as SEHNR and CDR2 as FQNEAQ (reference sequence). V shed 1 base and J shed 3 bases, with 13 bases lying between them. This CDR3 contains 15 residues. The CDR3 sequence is CASSLDTNPNYEQYF. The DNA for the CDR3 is TGTGCCAGCAGCTTAGACACAAACCCAAACTACGAGCAGTACTTC.

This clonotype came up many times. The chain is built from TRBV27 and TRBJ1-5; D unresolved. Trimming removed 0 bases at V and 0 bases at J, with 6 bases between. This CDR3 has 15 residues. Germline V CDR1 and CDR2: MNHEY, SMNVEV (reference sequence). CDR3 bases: TGTGCCAGCAGTTTATCCGGGAATAGCAATCAGCCCCAGCATTTT. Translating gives CASSLSGNSNQPQHF.

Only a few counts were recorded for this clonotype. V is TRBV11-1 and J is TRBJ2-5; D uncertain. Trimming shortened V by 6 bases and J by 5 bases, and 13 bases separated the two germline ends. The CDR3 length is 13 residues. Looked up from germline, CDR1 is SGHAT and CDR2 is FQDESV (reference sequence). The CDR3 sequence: CASSLGAIETQYF. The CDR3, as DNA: TGTGCCAGCAGTCTTGGAGCCATCGAGACCCAGTACTTC.

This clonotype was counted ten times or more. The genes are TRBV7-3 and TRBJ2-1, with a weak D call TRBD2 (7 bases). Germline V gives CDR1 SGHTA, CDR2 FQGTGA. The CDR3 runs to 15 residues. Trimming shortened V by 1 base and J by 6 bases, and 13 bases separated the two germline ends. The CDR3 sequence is CASSLIAGALNEQFF. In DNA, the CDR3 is TGTGCCAGCAGCTTAATTGCGGGGGCCCTCAATGAGCAGTTCTTC.

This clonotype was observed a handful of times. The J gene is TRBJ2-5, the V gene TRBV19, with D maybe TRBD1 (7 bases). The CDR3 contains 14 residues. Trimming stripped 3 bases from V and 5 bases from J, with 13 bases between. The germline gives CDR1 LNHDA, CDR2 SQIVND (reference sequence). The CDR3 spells CASSMETGRETQYF. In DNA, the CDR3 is TGTGCCAGTAGTATGGAGACAGGGAGGGAGACCCAGTACTTC.

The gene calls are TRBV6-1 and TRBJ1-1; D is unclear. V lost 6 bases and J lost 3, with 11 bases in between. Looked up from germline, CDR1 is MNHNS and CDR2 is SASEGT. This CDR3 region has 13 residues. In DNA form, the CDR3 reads TGTGCCAGCAGGCGTGAGATGGACACTGAAGCTTTCTTT. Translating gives CASRREMDTEAFF.

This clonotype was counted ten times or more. The CDR3 region has the DNA TGCAGCGTGAGGGGGACCTTGGGGGGTAGGAACACTGAAGCTTTCTTT. This translates into CSVRGTLGGRNTEAFF. The chain uses TRBV29-1 and TRBJ1-1, with D perhaps TRBD1 (6 bases). The CDR3 contains 16 residues. The germline V gene has CDR1 SQVTM and CDR2 ANQGSEA. V was clipped by 6 bases and J by 1 base, with 21 bases between them.

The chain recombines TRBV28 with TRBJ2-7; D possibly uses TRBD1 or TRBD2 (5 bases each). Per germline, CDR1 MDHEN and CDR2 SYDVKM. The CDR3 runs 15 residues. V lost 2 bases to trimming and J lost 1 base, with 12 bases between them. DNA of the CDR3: TGTGCCAGCAGTTTAACCCCTGGGGGTTCCTACGAGCAGTACTTC. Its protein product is CASSLTPGGSYEQYF.

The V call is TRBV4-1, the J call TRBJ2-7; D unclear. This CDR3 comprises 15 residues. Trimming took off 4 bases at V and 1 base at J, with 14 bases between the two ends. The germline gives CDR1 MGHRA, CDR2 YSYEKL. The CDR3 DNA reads TGCGCCAGCAGCCCCGGGTACAGCAGTTCCTACGAGCAGTACTTC. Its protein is CASSPGYSSSYEQYF.

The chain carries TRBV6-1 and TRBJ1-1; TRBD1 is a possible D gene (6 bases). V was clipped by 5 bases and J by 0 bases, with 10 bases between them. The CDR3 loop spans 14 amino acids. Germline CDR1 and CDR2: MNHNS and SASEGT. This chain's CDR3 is CASSKDSLNTEAFF. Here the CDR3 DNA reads TGTGCCAGCAGTAAGGACAGCTTGAACACTGAAGCTTTCTTT.

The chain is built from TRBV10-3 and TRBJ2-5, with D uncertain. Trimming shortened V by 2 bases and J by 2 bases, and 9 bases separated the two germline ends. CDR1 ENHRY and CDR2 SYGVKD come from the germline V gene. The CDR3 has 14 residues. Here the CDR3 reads CAISEPGFQETQYF. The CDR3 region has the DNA TGTGCCATCAGTGAGCCGGGCTTTCAAGAGACCCAGTACTTC.